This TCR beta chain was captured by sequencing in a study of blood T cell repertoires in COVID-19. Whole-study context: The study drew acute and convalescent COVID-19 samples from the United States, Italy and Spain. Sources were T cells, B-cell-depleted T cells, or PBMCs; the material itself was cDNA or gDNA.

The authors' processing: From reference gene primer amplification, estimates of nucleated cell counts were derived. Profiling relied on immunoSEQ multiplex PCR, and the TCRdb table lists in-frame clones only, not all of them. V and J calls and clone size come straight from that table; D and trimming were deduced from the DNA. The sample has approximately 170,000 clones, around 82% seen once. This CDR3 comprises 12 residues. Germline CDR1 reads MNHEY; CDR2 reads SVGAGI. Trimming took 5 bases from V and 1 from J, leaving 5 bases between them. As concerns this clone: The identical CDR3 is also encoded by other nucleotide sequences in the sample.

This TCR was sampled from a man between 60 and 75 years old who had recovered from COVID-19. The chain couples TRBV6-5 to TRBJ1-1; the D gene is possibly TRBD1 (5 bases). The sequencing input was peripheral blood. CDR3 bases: TGTGCCAGCAGTCAGGGGAACACTGAAGCTTTCTTT. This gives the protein CASSQGNTEAFF.